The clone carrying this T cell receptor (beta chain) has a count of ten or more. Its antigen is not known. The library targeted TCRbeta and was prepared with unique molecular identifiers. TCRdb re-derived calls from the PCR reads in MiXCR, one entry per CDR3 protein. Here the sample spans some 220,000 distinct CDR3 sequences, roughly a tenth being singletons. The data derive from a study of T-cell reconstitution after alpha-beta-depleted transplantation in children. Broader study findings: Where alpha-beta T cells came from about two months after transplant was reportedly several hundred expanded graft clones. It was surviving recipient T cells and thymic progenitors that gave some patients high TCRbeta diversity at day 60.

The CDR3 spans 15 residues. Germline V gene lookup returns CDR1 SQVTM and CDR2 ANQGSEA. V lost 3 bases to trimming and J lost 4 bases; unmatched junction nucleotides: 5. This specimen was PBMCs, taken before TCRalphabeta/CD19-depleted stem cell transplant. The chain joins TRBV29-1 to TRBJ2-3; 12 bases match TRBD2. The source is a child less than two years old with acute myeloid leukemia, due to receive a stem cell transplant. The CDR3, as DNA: TGCAGCGTTGAGTATCCTAGCGGGGGGGCAGATACGCAGTATTTT. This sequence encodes CSVEYPSGGADTQYF.